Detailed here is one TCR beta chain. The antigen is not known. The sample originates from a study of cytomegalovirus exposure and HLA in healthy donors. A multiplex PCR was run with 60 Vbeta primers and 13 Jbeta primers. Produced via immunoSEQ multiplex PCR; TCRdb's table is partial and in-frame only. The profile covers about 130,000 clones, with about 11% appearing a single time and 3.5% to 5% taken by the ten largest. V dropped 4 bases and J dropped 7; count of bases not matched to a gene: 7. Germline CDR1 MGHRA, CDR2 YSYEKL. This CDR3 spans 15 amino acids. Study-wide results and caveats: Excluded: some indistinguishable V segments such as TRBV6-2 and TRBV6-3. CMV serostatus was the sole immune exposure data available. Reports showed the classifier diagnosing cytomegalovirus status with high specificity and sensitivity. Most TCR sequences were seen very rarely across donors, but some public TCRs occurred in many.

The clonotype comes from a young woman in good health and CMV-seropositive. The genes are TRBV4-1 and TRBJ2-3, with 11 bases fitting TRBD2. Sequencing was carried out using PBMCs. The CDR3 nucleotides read TGCGCCAGCAGCCCAACAACTAGCGGGAGAAATACGCAGTATTTT. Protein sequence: CASSPTTSGRNTQYF.